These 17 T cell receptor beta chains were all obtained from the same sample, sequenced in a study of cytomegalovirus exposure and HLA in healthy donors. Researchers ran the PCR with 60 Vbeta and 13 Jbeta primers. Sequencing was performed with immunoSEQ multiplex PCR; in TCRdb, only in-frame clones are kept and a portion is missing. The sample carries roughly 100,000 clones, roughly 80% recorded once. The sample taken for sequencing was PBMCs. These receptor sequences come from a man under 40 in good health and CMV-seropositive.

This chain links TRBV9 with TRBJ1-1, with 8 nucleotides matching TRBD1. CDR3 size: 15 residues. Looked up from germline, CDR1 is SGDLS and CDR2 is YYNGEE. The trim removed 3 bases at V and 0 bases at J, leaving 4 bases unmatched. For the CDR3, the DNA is TGTGCCAGCAGCGGGGACAGGAGATTGAACACTGAAGCTTTCTTT. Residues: CASSGDRRLNTEAFF.

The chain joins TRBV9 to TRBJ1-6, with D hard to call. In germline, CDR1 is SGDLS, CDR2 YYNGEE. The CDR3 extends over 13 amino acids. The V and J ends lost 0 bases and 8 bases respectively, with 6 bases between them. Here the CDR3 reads CASSVAIDSPLHF. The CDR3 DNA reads TGTGCCAGCAGCGTAGCGATAGATTCACCCCTCCACTTT.

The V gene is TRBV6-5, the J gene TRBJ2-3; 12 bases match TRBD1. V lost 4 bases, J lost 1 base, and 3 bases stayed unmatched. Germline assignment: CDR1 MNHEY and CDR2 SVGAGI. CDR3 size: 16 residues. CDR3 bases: TGTGCCAGCAGTTGGGGACAGGGGGCTGGCACAGATACGCAGTATTTT. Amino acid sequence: CASSWGQGAGTDTQYF.

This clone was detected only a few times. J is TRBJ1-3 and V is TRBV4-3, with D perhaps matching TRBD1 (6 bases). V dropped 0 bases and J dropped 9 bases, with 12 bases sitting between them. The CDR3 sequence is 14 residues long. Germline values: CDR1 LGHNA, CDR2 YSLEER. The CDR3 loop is CASSQEGQLATIYF. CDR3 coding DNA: TGCGCCAGCAGCCAAGAAGGACAGCTCGCCACCATATATTTT.

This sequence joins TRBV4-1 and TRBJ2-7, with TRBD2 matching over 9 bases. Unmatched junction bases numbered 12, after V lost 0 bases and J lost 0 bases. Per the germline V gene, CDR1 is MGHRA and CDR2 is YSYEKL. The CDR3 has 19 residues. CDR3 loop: CASSQDMSGGPHISYEQYF. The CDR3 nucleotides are TGCGCCAGCAGCCAAGATATGAGCGGGGGGCCCCACATCTCCTACGAGCAGTACTTC.

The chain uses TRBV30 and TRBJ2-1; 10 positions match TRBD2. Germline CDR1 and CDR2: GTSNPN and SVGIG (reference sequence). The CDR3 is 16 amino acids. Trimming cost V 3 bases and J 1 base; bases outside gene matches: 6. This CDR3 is CAWRTAGGRSYNEQFF. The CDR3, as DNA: TGTGCCTGGAGGACAGCGGGGGGGCGGTCCTACAATGAGCAGTTCTTC. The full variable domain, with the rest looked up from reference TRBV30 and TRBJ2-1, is SQTIHQWPATLVQPVGSPLSLECTVEGTSNPNLYWYRQAAGRGLQLLFYSVGIGQISSEVPQNLSASRPQDRQFILSSKKLLLSDSGFYLCAWRTAGGRSYNEQFFGPGTRLTVL.

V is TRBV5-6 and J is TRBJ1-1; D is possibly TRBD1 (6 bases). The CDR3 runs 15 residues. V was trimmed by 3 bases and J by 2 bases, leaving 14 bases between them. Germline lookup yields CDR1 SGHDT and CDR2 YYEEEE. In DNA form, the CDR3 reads TGTGCCAGCAGCTCTCCAGGGGTAAGAAACACTGAAGCTTTCTTT. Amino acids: CASSSPGVRNTEAFF.

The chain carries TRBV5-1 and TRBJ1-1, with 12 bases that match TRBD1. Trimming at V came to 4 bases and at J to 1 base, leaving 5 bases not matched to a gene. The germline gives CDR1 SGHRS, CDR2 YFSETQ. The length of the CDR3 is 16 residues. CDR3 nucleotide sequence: TGCGCCAGCAGCCCGGGGACAGGGGGCTGGAACACTGAAGCTTTCTTT. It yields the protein CASSPGTGGWNTEAFF. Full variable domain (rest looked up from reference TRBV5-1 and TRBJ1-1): KAGVTQTPRYLIKTRGQQVTLSCSPISGHRSVSWYQQTPGQGLQFLFEYFSETQRNKGNFPGRFSGRQFSNSRSEMNVSTLELGDSALYLCASSPGTGGWNTEAFFGQGTRLTVV.

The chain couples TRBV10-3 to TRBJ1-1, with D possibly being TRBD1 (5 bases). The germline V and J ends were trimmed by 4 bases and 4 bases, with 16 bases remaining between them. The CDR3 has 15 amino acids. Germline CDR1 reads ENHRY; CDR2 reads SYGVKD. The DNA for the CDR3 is TGTGCCATCAGTGTGGGGGAGGTCCCCGGCACTGAAGCTTTCTTT. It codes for CAISVGEVPGTEAFF.

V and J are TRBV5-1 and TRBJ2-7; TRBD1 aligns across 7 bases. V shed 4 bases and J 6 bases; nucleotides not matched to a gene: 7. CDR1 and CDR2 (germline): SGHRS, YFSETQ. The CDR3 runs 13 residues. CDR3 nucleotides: TGCGCCAGCAGCACGCGACAGGGTACCGAGCAGTACTTC. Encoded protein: CASSTRQGTEQYF. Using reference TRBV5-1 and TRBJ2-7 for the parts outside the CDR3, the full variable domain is KAGVTQTPRYLIKTRGQQVTLSCSPISGHRSVSWYQQTPGQGLQFLFEYFSETQRNKGNFPGRFSGRQFSNSRSEMNVSTLELGDSALYLCASSTRQGTEQYFGPGTRLTVT.

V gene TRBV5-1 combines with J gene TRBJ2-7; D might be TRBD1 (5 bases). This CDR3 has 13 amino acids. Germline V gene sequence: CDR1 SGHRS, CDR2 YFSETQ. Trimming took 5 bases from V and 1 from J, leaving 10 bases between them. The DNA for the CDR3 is TGCGCCAGCAGTCTAACAGGATCCTACGAGCAGTACTTC. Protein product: CASSLTGSYEQYF.

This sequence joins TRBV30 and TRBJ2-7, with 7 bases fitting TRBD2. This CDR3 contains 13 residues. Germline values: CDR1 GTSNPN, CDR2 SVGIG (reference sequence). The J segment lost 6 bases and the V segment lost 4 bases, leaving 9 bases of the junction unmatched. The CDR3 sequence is CAWMEKGRAEQYF. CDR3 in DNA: TGTGCCTGGATGGAGAAAGGGAGGGCCGAGCAGTACTTC.

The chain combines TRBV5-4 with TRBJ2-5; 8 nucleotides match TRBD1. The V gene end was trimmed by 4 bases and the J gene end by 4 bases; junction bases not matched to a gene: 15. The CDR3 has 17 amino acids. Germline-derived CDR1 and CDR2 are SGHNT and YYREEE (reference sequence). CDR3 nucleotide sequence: TGTGCCAGCAGCCCGGGGCCGGGGCAGGGGGCAGGAGAGACCCAGTACTTC. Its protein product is CASSPGPGQGAGETQYF.

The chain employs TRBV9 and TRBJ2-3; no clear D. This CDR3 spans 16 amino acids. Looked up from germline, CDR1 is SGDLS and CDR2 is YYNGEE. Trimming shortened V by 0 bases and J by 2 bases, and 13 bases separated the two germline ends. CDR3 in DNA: TGTGCCAGCAGCGTAGCCCCCATGAGGAACACAGATACGCAGTATTTT. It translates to CASSVAPMRNTDTQYF.

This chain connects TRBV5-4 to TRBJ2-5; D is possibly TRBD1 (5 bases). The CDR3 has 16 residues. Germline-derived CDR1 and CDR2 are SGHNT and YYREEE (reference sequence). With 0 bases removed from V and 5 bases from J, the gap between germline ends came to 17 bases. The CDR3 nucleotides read TGTGCCAGCAGCTTGGAATGGGGCGCGTTCGGTGAGACCCAGTACTTC. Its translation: CASSLEWGAFGETQYF.

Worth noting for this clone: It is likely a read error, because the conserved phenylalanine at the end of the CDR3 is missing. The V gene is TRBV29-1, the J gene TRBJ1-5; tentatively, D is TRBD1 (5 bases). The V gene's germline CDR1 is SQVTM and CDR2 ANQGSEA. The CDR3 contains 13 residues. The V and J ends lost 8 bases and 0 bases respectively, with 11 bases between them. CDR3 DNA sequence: TGCAGCACATCGGACAATAGCAATCAGCCCCAGCATCTT. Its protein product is CSTSDNSNQPQHL.

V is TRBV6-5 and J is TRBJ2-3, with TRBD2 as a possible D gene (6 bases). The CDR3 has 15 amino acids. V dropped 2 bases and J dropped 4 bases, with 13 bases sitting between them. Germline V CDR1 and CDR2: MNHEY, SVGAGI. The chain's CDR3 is CASSYEGWGADTQYF. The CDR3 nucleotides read TGTGCCAGCAGTTACGAGGGTTGGGGGGCAGATACGCAGTATTTT.